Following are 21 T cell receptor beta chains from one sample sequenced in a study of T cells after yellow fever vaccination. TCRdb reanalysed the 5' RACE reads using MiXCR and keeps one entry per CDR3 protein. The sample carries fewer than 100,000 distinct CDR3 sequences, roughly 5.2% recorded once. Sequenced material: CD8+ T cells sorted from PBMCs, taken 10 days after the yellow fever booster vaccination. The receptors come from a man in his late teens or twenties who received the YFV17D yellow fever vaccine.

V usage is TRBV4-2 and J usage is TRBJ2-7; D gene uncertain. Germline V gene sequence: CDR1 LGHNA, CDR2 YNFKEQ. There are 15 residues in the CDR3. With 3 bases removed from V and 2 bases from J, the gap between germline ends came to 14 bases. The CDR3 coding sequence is TGTGCCAGCAGCCATCTCTCGCGCGAGGCCTACGAGCAGTACTTC. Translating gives CASSHLSREAYEQYF.

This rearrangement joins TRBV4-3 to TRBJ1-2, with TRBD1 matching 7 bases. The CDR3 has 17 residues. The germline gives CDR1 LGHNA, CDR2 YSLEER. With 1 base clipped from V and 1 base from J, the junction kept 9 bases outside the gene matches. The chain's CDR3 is CASSQGRTGDFNYGYTF. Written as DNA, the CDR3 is TGCGCCAGCAGCCAAGGACGGACAGGCGACTTTAACTATGGCTACACCTTC.

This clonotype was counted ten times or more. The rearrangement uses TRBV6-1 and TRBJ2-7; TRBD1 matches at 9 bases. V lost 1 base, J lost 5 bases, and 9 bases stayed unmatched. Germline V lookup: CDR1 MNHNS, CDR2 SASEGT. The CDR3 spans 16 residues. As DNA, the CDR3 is TGTGCCAGCAGTGAAGAAGAGGGGACAGGGTCGCACGAGCAGTACTTC. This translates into CASSEEEGTGSHEQYF.

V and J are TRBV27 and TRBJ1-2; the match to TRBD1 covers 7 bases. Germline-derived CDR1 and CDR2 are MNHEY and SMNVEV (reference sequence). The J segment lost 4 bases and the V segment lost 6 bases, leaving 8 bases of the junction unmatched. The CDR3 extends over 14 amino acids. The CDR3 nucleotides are TGTGCCAGCAGCGACAGGGTCCTCGGCTATGGCTACACCTTC. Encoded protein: CASSDRVLGYGYTF.

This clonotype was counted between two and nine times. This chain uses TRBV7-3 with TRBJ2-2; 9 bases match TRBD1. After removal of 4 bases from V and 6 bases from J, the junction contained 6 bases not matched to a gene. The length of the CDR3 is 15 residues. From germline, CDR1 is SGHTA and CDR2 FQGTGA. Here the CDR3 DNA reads TGTGCCAGCAGCTCGGGGACAGGGCTGTCCGGGGAGCTGTTTTTT. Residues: CASSSGTGLSGELFF.

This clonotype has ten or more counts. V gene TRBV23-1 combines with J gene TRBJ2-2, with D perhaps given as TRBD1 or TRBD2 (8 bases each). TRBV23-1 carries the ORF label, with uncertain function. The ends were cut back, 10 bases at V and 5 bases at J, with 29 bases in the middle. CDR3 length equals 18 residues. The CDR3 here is CANGRGTGAGFTTGELFF. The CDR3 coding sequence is TGCGCCAACGGGAGGGGGACAGGAGCTGGTTTTACGACCGGGGAGCTGTTTTTT.

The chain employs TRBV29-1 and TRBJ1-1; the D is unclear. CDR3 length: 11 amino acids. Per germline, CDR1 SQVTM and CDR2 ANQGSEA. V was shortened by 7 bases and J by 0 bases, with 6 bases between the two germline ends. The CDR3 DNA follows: TGCAGCGGGGAGTTGAACACTGAAGCTTTCTTT. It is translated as CSGELNTEAFF. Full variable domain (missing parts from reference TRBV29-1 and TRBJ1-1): SAVISQKPSRDICQRGTSLTIQCQVDSQVTMMFWYRQQPGQSLTLIATANQGSEATYESGFVIDKFPISRPNLTFSTLTVSNMSPEDSSIYLCSGELNTEAFFGQGTRLTVV.

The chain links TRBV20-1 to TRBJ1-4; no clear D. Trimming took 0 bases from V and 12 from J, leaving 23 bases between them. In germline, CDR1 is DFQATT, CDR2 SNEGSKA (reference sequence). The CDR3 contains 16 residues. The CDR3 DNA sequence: TGCAGTGCTAGAGACCCTGTGGGAGCTCACCTAAGGGAACTGTTTTTT. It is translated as CSARDPVGAHLRELFF.

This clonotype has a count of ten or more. In DNA, the CDR3 is TGTGCCAGCAGTTTACACACAGGTCTCCTGTTCGCGAACACCGGGGAGCTGTTTTTT. Translated, it gives CASSLHTGLLFANTGELFF. The chain recombines TRBV5-5 with TRBJ2-2; perhaps TRBD1 as D (5 bases). Germline V gene sequence: CDR1 SGHKS, CDR2 YYEKEE (reference sequence). Trimming cost V 5 bases and J 0 bases, with 23 bases left between them. The length of the CDR3 is 19 residues.

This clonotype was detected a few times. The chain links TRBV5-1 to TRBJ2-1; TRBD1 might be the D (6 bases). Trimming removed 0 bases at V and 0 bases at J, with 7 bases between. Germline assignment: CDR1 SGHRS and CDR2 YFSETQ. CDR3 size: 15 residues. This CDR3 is CASSLVGGSYNEQFF. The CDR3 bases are TGCGCCAGCAGCTTGGTAGGGGGCTCCTACAATGAGCAGTTCTTC. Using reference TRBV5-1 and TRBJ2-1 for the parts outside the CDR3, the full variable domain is KAGVTQTPRYLIKTRGQQVTLSCSPISGHRSVSWYQQTPGQGLQFLFEYFSETQRNKGNFPGRFSGRQFSNSRSEMNVSTLELGDSALYLCASSLVGGSYNEQFFGPGTRLTVL.

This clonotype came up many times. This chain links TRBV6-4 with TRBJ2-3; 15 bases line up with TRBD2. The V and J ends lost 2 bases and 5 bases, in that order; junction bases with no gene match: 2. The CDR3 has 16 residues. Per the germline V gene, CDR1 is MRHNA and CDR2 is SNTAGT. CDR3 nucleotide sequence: TGTGCCAGCAGTGACGGACTAGCGGGGGGGCTAGATACGCAGTATTTT. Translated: CASSDGLAGGLDTQYF.

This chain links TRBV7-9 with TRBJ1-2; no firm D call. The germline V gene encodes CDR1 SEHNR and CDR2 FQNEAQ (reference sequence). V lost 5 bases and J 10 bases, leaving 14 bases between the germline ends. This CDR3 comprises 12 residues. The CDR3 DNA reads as TGTGCCAGCAGCGCGGGCAGGTTGGACTACACCTTC. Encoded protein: CASSAGRLDYTF. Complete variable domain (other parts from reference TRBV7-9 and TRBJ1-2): DTGVSQNPRHKITKRGQNVTFRCDPISEHNRLYWYRQTLGQGPEFLTYFQNEAQLEKSRLLSDRFSAERPKGSFSTLEIQRTEQGDSAMYLCASSAGRLDYTFGSGTRLTVV.

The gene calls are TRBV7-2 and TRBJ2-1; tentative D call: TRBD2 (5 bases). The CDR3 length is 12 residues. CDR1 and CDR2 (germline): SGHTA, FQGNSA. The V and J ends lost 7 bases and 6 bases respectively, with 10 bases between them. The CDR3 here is CASMRTFNEQFF. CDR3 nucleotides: TGTGCCAGCATGAGGACTTTCAATGAGCAGTTCTTC.

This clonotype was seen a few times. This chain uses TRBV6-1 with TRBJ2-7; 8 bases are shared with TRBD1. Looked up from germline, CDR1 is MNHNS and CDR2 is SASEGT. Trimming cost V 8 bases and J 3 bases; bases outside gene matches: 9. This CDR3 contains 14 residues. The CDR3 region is CASPGAGGHYEQYV. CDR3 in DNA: TGTGCCAGCCCCGGGGCAGGGGGCCACTACGAGCAGTACGTC.

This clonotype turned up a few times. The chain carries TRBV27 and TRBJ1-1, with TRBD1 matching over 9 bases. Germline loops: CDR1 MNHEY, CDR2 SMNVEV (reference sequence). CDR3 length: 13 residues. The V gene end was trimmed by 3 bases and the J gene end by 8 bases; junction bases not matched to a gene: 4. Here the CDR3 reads CASSLGQGIEAFF. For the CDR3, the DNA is TGTGCCAGCAGTTTGGGACAGGGAATCGAAGCTTTCTTT.

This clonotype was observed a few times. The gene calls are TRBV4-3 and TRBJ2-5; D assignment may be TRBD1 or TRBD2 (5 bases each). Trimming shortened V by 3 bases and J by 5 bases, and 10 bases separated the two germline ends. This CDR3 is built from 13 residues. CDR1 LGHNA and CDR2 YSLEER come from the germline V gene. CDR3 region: CASSQGVLETQYF. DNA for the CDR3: TGCGCCAGCAGCCAGGGGGTATTGGAGACCCAGTACTTC.

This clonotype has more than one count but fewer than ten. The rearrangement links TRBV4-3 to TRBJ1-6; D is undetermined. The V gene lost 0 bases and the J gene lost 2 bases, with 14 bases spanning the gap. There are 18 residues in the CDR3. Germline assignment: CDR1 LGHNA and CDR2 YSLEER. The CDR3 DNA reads TGCGCCAGCAGCCAAGAGTCGCGTTCTATTCCCTATAATTCACCCCTCCACTTT. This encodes CASSQESRSIPYNSPLHF.

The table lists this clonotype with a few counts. CDR3 nucleotide sequence: TGTGCCAGCAGTTACGTACAGGGGGAGCAGTACGTC. Translating gives CASSYVQGEQYV. The chain is built from TRBV12-3 or TRBV12-4 and TRBJ2-7; 7 bases are shared with TRBD1. There are 12 residues in the CDR3. V lost 4 bases to trimming and J lost 7 bases; unmatched junction nucleotides: 4.

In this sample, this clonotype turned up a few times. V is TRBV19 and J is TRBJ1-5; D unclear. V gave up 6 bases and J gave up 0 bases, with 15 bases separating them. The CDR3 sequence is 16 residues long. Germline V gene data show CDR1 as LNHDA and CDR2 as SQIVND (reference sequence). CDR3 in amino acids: CASRYLRPHSNQPQHF. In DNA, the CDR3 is TGTGCCAGTAGGTATCTGCGACCTCATAGCAATCAGCCCCAGCATTTT.

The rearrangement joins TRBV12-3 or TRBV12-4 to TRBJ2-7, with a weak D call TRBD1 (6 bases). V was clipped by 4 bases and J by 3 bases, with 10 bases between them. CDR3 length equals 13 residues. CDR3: CASSWEGGYEQYV. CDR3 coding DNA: TGTGCCAGCAGTTGGGAAGGGGGCTACGAGCAGTACGTC.

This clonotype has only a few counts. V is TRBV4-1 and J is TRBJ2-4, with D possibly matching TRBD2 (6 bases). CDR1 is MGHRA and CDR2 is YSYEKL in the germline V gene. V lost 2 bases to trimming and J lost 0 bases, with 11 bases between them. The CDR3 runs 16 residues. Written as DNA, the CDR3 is TGCGCCAGCAGCCAATGGAGGGGCCTAGCCAAAAACATTCAGTACTTC. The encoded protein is CASSQWRGLAKNIQYF.